The present TCR beta chain was sequenced within a study of blood T cell repertoires in COVID-19. Germline CDR1 is SGHVS and CDR2 is FNYEAQ. With V trimmed by 5 bases and J by 5 bases, 15 bases remained unmatched. The CDR3 is 16 amino acids. Assay: immunoSEQ multiplex PCR; the TCRdb copy retains only in-frame clones and omits some. The table shows about 480,000 clones, with 89% occurring only once. Specimen: peripheral blood. The V and J genes are TRBV7-6 and TRBJ2-7; 7 bases are a match to TRBD2. The sequence was collected from a man in his late teens or twenties with COVID-19, enrolled during active disease. CDR3 DNA: TGTGCCAGCAGCCCATCATCTGTGAGGGAGGGGAACGAGCAGTACTTC. Its protein is CASSPSSVREGNEQYF.